The 17 T cell receptor beta chains listed next were all sequenced from one sample in a study of Graves' ophthalmopathy and Graves' hyperthyroidism. Amplified material comprised TCR beta CDR3 regions derived from RNA transcripts. After a first-round RT-PCR with HTBI primers, a second-round multiplex PCR was run. TCRdb reprocessed the multiplex PCR reads with MiXCR, giving one entry per CDR3 protein. The data show 500,000 to 700,000 distinct CDR3 sequences, roughly 40% seen once. The sequenced sample consisted of peripheral blood or thyroid tissue (not recorded which). Receptors originate from an adult man with Graves' hyperthyroidism.

As for this clonotype: A much larger clone lies one base from this, so it may be a read error. The chain couples TRBV7-9 to TRBJ1-2, with no clear D. CDR3 length equals 12 residues. V was cut by 5 bases and J by 7 bases, with 11 bases left in between. Looked up from germline, CDR1 is SEHNR and CDR2 is FQNEAQ (reference sequence). The DNA for the CDR3 is TGTGCCAGCAGCCGAAGCCTCTGTGGCTACACCTTC. Translating gives CASSRSLCGYTF. Drawing the rest from reference TRBV7-9 and TRBJ1-2, the complete variable domain is DTGVSQNPRHKITKRGQNVTFRCDPISEHNRLYWYRQTLGQGPEFLTYFQNEAQLEKSRLLSDRFSAERPKGSFSTLEIQRTEQGDSAMYLCASSRSLCGYTFGSGTRLTVV.

The chain employs TRBV10-3 and TRBJ2-7, with 7 positions matching TRBD1. Germline CDR1 reads ENHRY; CDR2 reads SYGVKD. CDR3 length: 16 amino acids. J was trimmed by 1 base and V by 10 bases; bases with no gene match: 16. The CDR3 region is CASNRDSSYKSYEQYF. CDR3 bases: TGTGCCAGCAACCGGGACAGCTCCTATAAGTCCTACGAGCAGTACTTC.

A remark on this clonotype: At one of its ends the junction is not consistent with the germline gene, which may arise from a read error. The rearrangement uses TRBV5-1 and TRBJ1-1, with D possibly TRBD1 on 6 matching bases. CDR1 is SGHRS and CDR2 is YFSETQ in the germline V gene. This CDR3 is built from 16 residues. CDR3 DNA sequence: TGCGCCAGCAGCCCTGGGGGGGGGGCGGCGAACACTGAAGCTCTCTTT. This encodes CASSPGGGAANTEALF.

Many counts were recorded for this clonotype. The rearrangement links TRBV10-3 to TRBJ1-2, with TRBD1 as a possible D gene (5 bases). Looked up from germline, CDR1 is ENHRY and CDR2 is SYGVKD. Trimming took 7 bases from V and 5 from J, leaving 23 bases between them. This CDR3 has 16 residues. In nucleotides, the CDR3 is TGTGCCATCAATGGGGACTCTCCGAGGGCTCTATATGGCTACACCTTC. As protein: CAINGDSPRALYGYTF.

This clonotype was picked up many times. V usage is TRBV7-9 and J usage is TRBJ1-1; D gene unclear. With 0 bases removed from V and 6 bases from J, the gap between germline ends came to 8 bases. Germline CDR1 and CDR2: SEHNR and FQNEAQ (reference sequence). CDR3 length: 13 amino acids. DNA of the CDR3: TGTGCCAGCAGCTTAGCTTTCCCCCCTGAAGCTTTCTTT. Translation gives CASSLAFPPEAFF.

This clonotype was counted many times. The chain recombines TRBV12-3 or TRBV12-4 with TRBJ1-3; 10 bases are a match to TRBD1. V lost 8 bases, J lost 0 bases, and 4 bases stayed unmatched. The CDR3 covers 15 residues. The CDR3 spells CASRDRGFSGNTIYF. The CDR3 coding sequence is TGTGCCAGCCGGGACAGGGGTTTCTCTGGAAACACCATATATTTT.

About this clonotype itself: One end of the junction is discordant with germline, which a read error may explain. The chain combines TRBV20-1 with TRBJ1-2; weak D call: TRBD1 (6 bases). The CDR3 totals 12 residues. Germline CDR1 DFQATT, CDR2 SNEGSKA (reference sequence). CDR3 bases: TGCAGTGCTAGAGGGGGGGGCGAGAATCCTCATTTC. Its protein is CSARGGGENPHF.

This clonotype was observed many times. The CDR3 sequence is CSGGRDSPYEQYF. The CDR3 nucleotides are TGCAGCGGGGGACGGGACAGCCCCTACGAGCAGTACTTC. The chain links TRBV29-1 to TRBJ2-7; 7 nucleotides agree with TRBD1. Germline assignment: CDR1 SQVTM and CDR2 ANQGSEA. Trimming removed 7 bases from V and 2 bases from J; junction bases left unmatched: 8. The CDR3 covers 13 residues.

The chain uses TRBV9 and TRBJ1-5, with no clear D. The germline V gene has CDR1 SGDLS and CDR2 YYNGEE. This CDR3 contains 13 residues. The germline V and J ends were trimmed by 0 bases and 6 bases, with 7 bases remaining between them. CDR3 in DNA: TGTGCCAGCAGCGTAGATCCGCGTCAGCCCCAGCATTTT. This sequence encodes CASSVDPRQPQHF.

This clonotype turned up a few times. This rearrangement joins TRBV29-1 to TRBJ2-3; maybe TRBD1 (6 bases). The length of the CDR3 is 13 residues. Trimming took 4 bases from V and 4 from J, leaving 12 bases between them. Germline loops: CDR1 SQVTM, CDR2 ANQGSEA. The CDR3 bases are TGCAGCGTTGGACAGGTTTTAGCAGATACGCAGTATTTT. Protein product: CSVGQVLADTQYF.

The chain uses TRBV9 and TRBJ1-6; tentative D call: TRBD1 (6 bases). V was cut by 3 bases and J by 0 bases, with 13 bases left in between. The CDR3 contains 17 residues. CDR1 is SGDLS, CDR2 YYNGEE, per germline. The chain's CDR3 is CASSGQTGSSYNSPLHF. The CDR3 region has the DNA TGTGCCAGCAGCGGCCAGACAGGAAGCTCCTATAATTCACCCCTCCACTTT.

The chain joins TRBV20-1 to TRBJ1-3, with D tentatively TRBD1 (5 bases). Trimming removed 1 base at V and 0 bases at J, with 19 bases between. The CDR3 has 18 residues. Germline values: CDR1 DFQATT, CDR2 SNEGSKA (reference sequence). CDR3 protein: CSARVDTFSEPSGNTIYF. CDR3 in DNA: TGCAGTGCTAGAGTGGACACCTTTTCAGAACCCTCTGGAAACACCATATATTTT.

The chain links TRBV19 to TRBJ1-2, with D unclear. Germline loops: CDR1 LNHDA, CDR2 SQIVND (reference sequence). V shed 3 bases and J shed 3 bases, with 17 bases lying between them. This CDR3 region has 16 residues. CDR3 loop: CASSIASNSPDYGYTF. The CDR3 bases are TGTGCCAGTAGTATCGCCTCGAATTCTCCGGACTATGGCTACACCTTC.

This clonotype was recorded many times. The V gene is TRBV7-9, the J gene TRBJ1-2; D is unclear. The length of the CDR3 is 11 residues. The V end lost 8 bases, the J end lost 1 base, and 5 bases lay between the germline ends. Germline CDR1 and CDR2: SEHNR and FQNEAQ (reference sequence). The chain's CDR3 is CASGFNYGYTF. In DNA, the CDR3 is TGTGCCAGCGGGTTTAACTATGGCTACACCTTC.

This clonotype has a count of ten or more. The rearrangement uses TRBV2 and TRBJ1-1; D call uncertain. The V end was cut by 4 bases, the J end by 1 base, with 4 bases between. The CDR3 contains 12 residues. The germline V gene has CDR1 SNHLY and CDR2 FYNNEI. The CDR3 loop is CASSGGNTEAFF. CDR3 nucleotide sequence: TGTGCCAGCAGTGGCGGGAACACTGAAGCTTTCTTT.

Regarding this clonotype: A much more abundant neighbour one base away suggests this may be a read error. This chain links TRBV20-1 with TRBJ2-5, with a weak D call TRBD2 (5 bases). The CDR3 has 14 amino acids. Deletions cut 7 bases from V and 7 bases from J, with 22 bases between. Germline loops: CDR1 DFQATT, CDR2 SNEGSKA (reference sequence). CDR3 amino acids: CSGSFEGALSTQYF. The CDR3 region has the DNA TGCAGTGGATCCTTCGAGGGAGCCTTGTCGACCCAGTACTTC.

The chain recombines TRBV7-9 with TRBJ2-5; 10 bases align to TRBD1. The CDR3 spans 15 residues. Germline trimming cut 4 bases from V and 4 bases from J; bases unmatched to any gene: 6. Germline V gene data show CDR1 as SEHNR and CDR2 as FQNEAQ (reference sequence). CDR3 sequence reads: CASSSRQGAVETQYF. As DNA, the CDR3 is TGTGCCAGCAGCTCGCGACAGGGGGCTGTAGAGACCCAGTACTTC.